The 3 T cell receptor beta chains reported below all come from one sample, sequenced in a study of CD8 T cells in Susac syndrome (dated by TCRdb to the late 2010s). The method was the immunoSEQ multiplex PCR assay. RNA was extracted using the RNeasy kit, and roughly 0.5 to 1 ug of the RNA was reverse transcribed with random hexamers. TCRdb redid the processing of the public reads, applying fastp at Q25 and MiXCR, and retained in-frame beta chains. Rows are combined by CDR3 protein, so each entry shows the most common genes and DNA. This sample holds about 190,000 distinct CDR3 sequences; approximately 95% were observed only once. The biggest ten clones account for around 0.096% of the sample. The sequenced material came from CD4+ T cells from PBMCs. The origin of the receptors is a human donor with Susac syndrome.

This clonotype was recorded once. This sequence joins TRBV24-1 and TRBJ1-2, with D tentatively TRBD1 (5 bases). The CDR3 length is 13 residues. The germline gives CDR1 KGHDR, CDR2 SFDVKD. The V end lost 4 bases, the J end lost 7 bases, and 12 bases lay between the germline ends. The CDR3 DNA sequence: TGTGCCACCAGTGAGGGGGGAGATCGTGGCTACACCTTC. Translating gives CATSEGGDRGYTF.

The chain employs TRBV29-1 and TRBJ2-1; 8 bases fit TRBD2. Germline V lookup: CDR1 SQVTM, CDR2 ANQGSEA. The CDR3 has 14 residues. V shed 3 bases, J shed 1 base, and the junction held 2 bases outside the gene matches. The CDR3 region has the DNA TGCAGCGTTGAGGAGCGGGGGTCCTACAATGAGCAGTTCTTC. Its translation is CSVEERGSYNEQFF.

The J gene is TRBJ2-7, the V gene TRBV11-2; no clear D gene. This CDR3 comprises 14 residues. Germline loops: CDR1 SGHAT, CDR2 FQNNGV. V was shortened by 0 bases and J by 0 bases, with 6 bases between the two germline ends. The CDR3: CASSLERSSYEQYF. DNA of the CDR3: TGTGCCAGCAGCTTAGAGCGGAGCTCCTACGAGCAGTACTTC.